This entry lists 20 T cell receptor beta chains sequenced from one sample in a study of cytomegalovirus exposure and HLA in healthy donors. PCR amplification relied on 60 Vbeta primers (plus 13 Jbeta primers). Profiling relied on immunoSEQ multiplex PCR, and the TCRdb table lists in-frame clones only, not all of them. The data hold some 190,000 clones, with about 77% observed a single time. The sequenced material came from PBMCs. All receptors come from a female donor in good health and CMV-seronegative.

This clone was counted a few times. V gene TRBV7-3 combines with J gene TRBJ2-7, with a tentative D call TRBD2 (5 bases). Germline loops: CDR1 SGHTA, CDR2 FQGTGA. V was pared by 4 bases and J by 9 bases, with 16 bases between. The length of the CDR3 is 13 residues. In nucleotides, the CDR3 is TGTGCCAGCAGCTATACTAGTACAAGTGCGCAGTACTTC. This gives the protein CASSYTSTSAQYF.

The chain joins TRBV5-5 to TRBJ2-7; 8 bases are a match to TRBD1. The CDR3 totals 16 residues. The V gene end was trimmed by 1 base and the J gene end by 3 bases; junction bases not matched to a gene: 9. Germline loops: CDR1 SGHKS, CDR2 YYEKEE (reference sequence). CDR3 in amino acids: CASSLTSGQGNYEQYF. For the CDR3, the DNA is TGTGCCAGCAGCTTGACGAGTGGACAGGGAAACTACGAGCAGTACTTC.

The chain is built from TRBV11-3 and TRBJ2-1, with D maybe TRBD2 (5 bases). V was clipped by 1 base and J by 3 bases, with 13 bases between them. CDR1 is SGHNT and CDR2 is YENEEA in the germline V gene. The CDR3 runs to 16 residues. The CDR3: CASSLVVGSFYNEQFF. The CDR3 DNA is TGTGCCAGCAGCTTAGTTGTGGGGAGTTTCTACAATGAGCAGTTCTTC. Full variable domain (outside the CDR3, taken from reference TRBV11-3 and TRBJ2-1): EAGVVQSPRYKIIEKKQPVAFWCNPISGHNTLYWYLQNLGQGPELLIRYENEEAVDDSQLPKDRFSAERLKGVDSTLKIQPAELGDSAVYLCASSLVVGSFYNEQFFGPGTRLTVL.

The chain is built from TRBV6-5 and TRBJ1-1; 7 positions agree with TRBD1. V gave up 0 bases and J gave up 12 bases; unmatched junction bases: 10. Germline V lookup: CDR1 MNHEY, CDR2 SVGAGI. The CDR3 is 14 amino acids. CDR3 amino acids: CASSYSNPTGSTFF. CDR3 bases: TGTGCCAGCAGTTACTCGAACCCGACAGGGAGCACTTTCTTT.

The J gene is TRBJ2-5, the V gene TRBV9, with D perhaps TRBD1 (6 bases). The CDR3 totals 14 residues. Trimming pared 3 bases from V and 5 bases from J, leaving 14 bases between. Germline V gene sequence: CDR1 SGDLS, CDR2 YYNGEE. The CDR3 here is CASSASRGLETQYF. CDR3 bases: TGTGCCAGCAGCGCCTCGAGGGGGTTGGAGACCCAGTACTTC. The variable domain in full, with the rest retrieved from reference TRBV9 and TRBJ2-5, is DSGVTQTPKHLITATGQRVTLRCSPRSGDLSVYWYQQSLDQGLQFLIQYYNGEERAKGNILERFSAQQFPDLHSELNLSSLELGDSALYFCASSASRGLETQYFGPGTRLLVL.

Only one count was recorded for this clone. The CDR3 sequence is CASTYQDSNQPQHF. For the CDR3, the DNA is TGTGCCAGCACCTATCAGGATTCGAATCAGCCCCAGCATTTT. The chain carries TRBV2 and TRBJ1-5; D remains ambiguous. The CDR3 consists of 14 residues. The germline V gene encodes CDR1 SNHLY and CDR2 FYNNEI. V was cut by 7 bases and J by 4 bases, with 14 bases left in between.

The chain links TRBV2 to TRBJ1-2; 12 nucleotides match TRBD1. CDR1 and CDR2 (germline): SNHLY, FYNNEI. The CDR3 runs to 14 residues. J was trimmed by 8 bases and V by 4 bases; bases with no gene match: 5. As DNA, the CDR3 is TGTGCCAGCAGTGGGGACAGGGGGCAAGGCGGCTACACCTTC. Protein: CASSGDRGQGGYTF.

The chain recombines TRBV6-1 with TRBJ2-7, with a weak D call TRBD2 (6 bases). V was shortened by 7 bases and J by 2 bases, with 9 bases between the two germline ends. Germline V CDR1 and CDR2: MNHNS, SASEGT. The CDR3 is 12 residues long. Here the CDR3 DNA reads TGTGCCAGCACGGAGGGGCCCTACGAGCAGTACTTC. As protein: CASTEGPYEQYF.

The V and J genes are TRBV30 and TRBJ2-7; 10 nucleotides match TRBD2. V was clipped by 0 bases and J by 4 bases; unmatched bases: 12. Germline assignment: CDR1 GTSNPN and CDR2 SVGIG (reference sequence). The CDR3 length is 17 residues. The CDR3 here is CAWSVVGSGRPVYEQYF. The CDR3 nucleotides read TGTGCCTGGAGTGTAGTAGGTAGCGGGAGGCCTGTGTACGAGCAGTACTTC.

This clone was found once. This chain connects TRBV2 to TRBJ2-2; the match to TRBD1 covers 12 bases. The germline CDR1 and CDR2 sequences are SNHLY and FYNNEI. The CDR3 length is 18 residues. The V segment lost 9 bases and the J segment 4 bases; nucleotides outside the gene matches: 15. CDR3 sequence reads: CASSGAGQGARITGELFF. CDR3 coding DNA: TGTGCCAGTTCGGGGGCGGGACAGGGGGCGCGGATCACCGGGGAGCTGTTTTTT.

The chain links TRBV5-1 to TRBJ2-7, with a weak D call TRBD1 (6 bases). This CDR3 is 16 amino acids long. V lost 5 bases and J lost 0, with 18 bases in between. Germline V gene data show CDR1 as SGHRS and CDR2 as YFSETQ. Here the CDR3 reads CASRQDGTKSSYEQYF. As DNA, the CDR3 is TGCGCCAGCAGACAGGACGGGACAAAAAGCTCCTACGAGCAGTACTTC.

This clone has a handful of counts. The rearrangement links TRBV7-9 to TRBJ1-2; TRBD1 matches 9 bases. J gave up 7 bases and V 5 bases, and 8 bases lay outside the gene matches. The CDR3 runs 14 residues. Germline V gene sequence: CDR1 SEHNR, CDR2 FQNEAQ (reference sequence). This chain's CDR3 is CASSPLGQGLGYTF. For the CDR3, the DNA is TGTGCCAGCAGCCCACTGGGACAGGGACTTGGCTACACCTTC.

The DNA of the CDR3 is TGTGCCAGCAGCTTAGATCAGGGGAGGGACATTCAGTACTTC. Its protein is CASSLDQGRDIQYF. The chain links TRBV7-9 to TRBJ2-4; D is possibly TRBD2 (7 bases). The V gene lost 1 base and the J gene lost 8 bases, with 12 bases spanning the gap. From germline, CDR1 is SEHNR and CDR2 FQNEAQ (reference sequence). The CDR3 is 14 residues long.

CDR3 sequence reads: CAWSPGLAQFF. The CDR3 coding sequence is TGTGCCTGGAGTCCGGGGTTGGCGCAGTTCTTC. The chain couples TRBV30 to TRBJ2-1; D perhaps matches TRBD2 (5 bases). V was trimmed by 2 bases and J by 12 bases, leaving 11 bases between them. The CDR3 runs 11 residues. Germline V CDR1 and CDR2: GTSNPN, SVGIG (reference sequence).

The chain recombines TRBV30 with TRBJ2-3, with 8 bases identical to TRBD2. The germline V gene has CDR1 GTSNPN and CDR2 SVGIG (reference sequence). V trimming: 5 bases; J trimming: 3 bases; junction bases outside the gene matches: 10. The CDR3 length is 15 residues. CDR3 in DNA: TGTGCCTGGCGACGCGGGACTAGATTTACAGATACGCAGTATTTT. Its protein product is CAWRRGTRFTDTQYF.

Comment on this clone: Additional DNA sequences in this sample encode the identical CDR3. This chain links TRBV11-1 with TRBJ2-1; 7 bases are a match to TRBD2. The J segment lost 2 bases and the V segment lost 9 bases, leaving 10 bases of the junction unmatched. This CDR3 is 15 amino acids long. Germline lookup yields CDR1 SGHAT and CDR2 FQDESV (reference sequence). CDR3 residues: CASSAPGGAYNEQFF. CDR3 in DNA: TGTGCCAGTAGCGCCCCGGGGGGAGCCTACAATGAGCAGTTCTTC.

J is TRBJ2-7 and V is TRBV11-1; possibly TRBD1 for D (5 bases). The V and J ends lost 5 bases and 0 bases respectively, with 11 bases between them. CDR3 size: 14 residues. The germline gives CDR1 SGHAT, CDR2 FQDESV (reference sequence). The CDR3 region is CASSARTNSYEQYF. In DNA, the CDR3 is TGTGCCAGCAGCGCCCGGACAAACTCCTACGAGCAGTACTTC.

This clone was picked up a small number of times. V and J are TRBV19 and TRBJ1-6; TRBD1 agrees at 9 bases. This CDR3 has 14 residues. The germline V gene encodes CDR1 LNHDA and CDR2 SQIVND (reference sequence). Trimming cost V 6 bases and J 9 bases; bases outside gene matches: 6. CDR3 coding DNA: TGTGCCAGTAGGCTACAGGGGGCATCTTCACCCCTCCACTTT. This gives the protein CASRLQGASSPLHF. Full variable domain (outside the CDR3, taken from reference TRBV19 and TRBJ1-6): DGGITQSPKYLFRKEGQNVTLSCEQNLNHDAMYWYRQDPGQGLRLIYYSQIVNDFQKGDIAEGYSVSREKKESFPLTVTSAQKNPTAFYLCASRLQGASSPLHFGNGTRLTVT.

This chain uses TRBV5-1 with TRBJ1-1, with a tentative D call TRBD1 (5 bases). The germline V and J ends were trimmed by 5 bases and 1 base, with 15 bases remaining between them. CDR1 and CDR2 from the germline V gene are SGHRS and YFSETQ. There are 15 residues in the CDR3. Here the CDR3 reads CASRGVGVTNTEAFF. Here the CDR3 DNA reads TGCGCCAGCAGAGGGGTGGGCGTAACGAACACTGAAGCTTTCTTT. Variable domain in full (rest from reference TRBV5-1 and TRBJ1-1): KAGVTQTPRYLIKTRGQQVTLSCSPISGHRSVSWYQQTPGQGLQFLFEYFSETQRNKGNFPGRFSGRQFSNSRSEMNVSTLELGDSALYLCASRGVGVTNTEAFFGQGTRLTVV.

DNA of the CDR3: TGTGCCAGCAGTTTGGGGACAGTTGGGGCCAACGTCCTGACTTTC. Protein product: CASSLGTVGANVLTF. The chain uses TRBV6-5 and TRBJ2-6; 7 bases fit TRBD1. The V and J ends lost 4 bases and 3 bases, in that order; junction bases with no gene match: 3. Germline-derived CDR1 and CDR2 are MNHEY and SVGAGI. This CDR3 contains 15 residues.